These 32 T cell receptor beta chains originate from one sample sequenced in a study of shared clonotypes between healthy human individuals. Clones were read by immunoSEQ multiplex PCR, and TCRdb kept only the in-frame ones, dropping some. The table records 150,000 to 200,000 clones, around 63% of them present only once. The sequenced sample was memory CD4+ T cells sorted from blood. Described subset: CD45RA-negative fraction. These TCRs come from a man aged 25 to 45 in good health.

This chain links TRBV18 with TRBJ2-1, with D unresolved. The length of the CDR3 is 14 residues. V dropped 5 bases and J dropped 8 bases, with 16 bases sitting between them. The germline V gene encodes CDR1 KGHSH and CDR2 LQKENI. The CDR3 DNA is TGTGCCAGCTCAGCAGAGACCGGGCCCTATGAGCAGTTCTTC. Amino acid sequence: CASSAETGPYEQFF.

V usage is TRBV7-3 and J usage is TRBJ2-5; D might be TRBD1 or TRBD2, each matching 5 bases. The V and J ends lost 3 bases and 2 bases respectively, with 16 bases between them. This CDR3 contains 16 residues. Per the germline V gene, CDR1 is SGHTA and CDR2 is FQGTGA. CDR3 residues: CASSLGIAGGQETQYF. The CDR3 bases are TGTGCCAGCAGCTTGGGGATAGCTGGGGGTCAAGAGACCCAGTACTTC.

This chain joins TRBV11-3 and TRBJ2-1; TRBD2 matches at 10 bases. The ends lost 1 base at V and 5 bases at J; junction bases unmatched: 2. CDR3 size: 15 residues. The germline gives CDR1 SGHNT, CDR2 YENEEA. CDR3 in DNA: TGTGCCAGCAGCTTAGGTAGCGGGAGGAACAATGAGCAGTTCTTC. Amino acids: CASSLGSGRNNEQFF.

This clone was detected many times. The chain links TRBV28 to TRBJ2-5, with D perhaps assigned TRBD1 or TRBD2 (5 bases each). Germline assignment: CDR1 MDHEN and CDR2 SYDVKM. This CDR3 has 16 amino acids. The V and J ends lost 6 bases and 2 bases respectively, with 19 bases between them. The CDR3 sequence: CASRHLLPGLQETQYF. In DNA, the CDR3 is TGTGCCAGCAGGCACTTACTTCCGGGGCTTCAAGAGACCCAGTACTTC.

The J gene is TRBJ2-2, the V gene TRBV11-2; D gene ambiguous. Germline assignment: CDR1 SGHAT and CDR2 FQNNGV. V dropped 6 bases and J dropped 0 bases, with 11 bases sitting between them. The CDR3 has 15 residues. The CDR3 DNA reads as TGTGCCAGCAGGCTGGATATTGCGAACACCGGGGAGCTGTTTTTT. Protein product: CASRLDIANTGELFF.

The gene calls are TRBV7-1 and TRBJ1-2; D is undetermined. TRBV7-1 is flagged as an ORF with uncertain function. CDR3 length equals 13 residues. Trimming cost V 4 bases and J 8 bases, with 14 bases left between them. CDR3 sequence (DNA): TGTGCCAGCAGCTTAACCGGGCCCGGAGGCTACACCTTC. Residues: CASSLTGPGGYTF.

This clone was seen a handful of times. This chain connects TRBV5-1 to TRBJ2-5, with a possible D match to TRBD2 (5 bases). Germline loops: CDR1 SGHRS, CDR2 YFSETQ. Between the trimmed V and J ends, which lost 2 bases and 2 bases, there was a span of 10 bases. The CDR3 has 14 amino acids. The CDR3 DNA follows: TGCGCCAGCAGCTTAGAGCGGAATCAAGAGACCCAGTACTTC. Translated: CASSLERNQETQYF.

This clone was seen only a few times. This rearrangement joins TRBV2 to TRBJ1-1; tentatively, D is TRBD1 (5 bases). The germline CDR1 and CDR2 sequences are SNHLY and FYNNEI. V was shortened by 4 bases and J by 5 bases, with 11 bases between the two germline ends. The CDR3 has 13 amino acids. The CDR3 sequence is CASSGGVRTEAFF. The DNA of the CDR3 is TGTGCCAGCAGTGGAGGGGTTCGTACTGAAGCTTTCTTT.

The chain couples TRBV29-1 to TRBJ1-5; D might be TRBD1 (5 bases). This CDR3 has 13 amino acids. Trimming left V 1 base short and J 1 base short, with 5 bases between. CDR1 is SQVTM, CDR2 ANQGSEA, per germline. In DNA, the CDR3 is TGCAGCGTTGAAGGGGACAGCAATCAGCCCCAGCATTTT. Its translation: CSVEGDSNQPQHF.

This chain links TRBV10-3 with TRBJ2-1; D is ambiguous. The CDR3 totals 13 residues. Germline lookup yields CDR1 ENHRY and CDR2 SYGVKD. V lost 3 bases to trimming and J lost 3 bases, with 6 bases between them. In DNA, the CDR3 is TGTGCCATCAGTGAACAGAACTACAATGAGCAGTTCTTC. Translated, it gives CAISEQNYNEQFF.

This clone was observed a few times. This chain joins TRBV5-4 and TRBJ2-1; maybe TRBD2 (5 bases). The CDR3 is 13 residues long. Trimming removed 6 bases at V and 7 bases at J, with 14 bases between. Germline V gene lookup returns CDR1 SGHNT and CDR2 YYREEE (reference sequence). The CDR3 coding sequence is TGTGCCAGCACCCGGAGTAGCGAGAATGAGCAGTTCTTC. Protein product: CASTRSSENEQFF.

The CDR3 sequence: CASSGPDGRAKTQYF. CDR3 in DNA: TGTGCCAGCAGTGGACCTGACGGGAGGGCGAAGACCCAGTACTTC. V gene TRBV28 combines with J gene TRBJ2-5, with 8 bases lining up with TRBD2. The germline CDR1 and CDR2 sequences are MDHEN and SYDVKM. This CDR3 comprises 15 residues. V lost 5 bases, J lost 6 bases, and 11 bases stayed unmatched.

This chain joins TRBV9 and TRBJ2-7; 9 bases fit TRBD1. The CDR3 loop spans 14 amino acids. Germline assignment: CDR1 SGDLS and CDR2 YYNGEE. The V and J ends lost 2 bases and 9 bases, in that order; junction bases with no gene match: 9. CDR3 sequence (DNA): TGTGCCAGCAGCGTCGGGACAGGGTCCACAGGGCAGTACTTC. Translated, it gives CASSVGTGSTGQYF.

This chain links TRBV30 with TRBJ2-1; D perhaps matches TRBD2 (6 bases). The germline CDR1 and CDR2 sequences are GTSNPN and SVGIG (reference sequence). The V gene lost 0 bases and the J gene lost 7 bases, with 19 bases spanning the gap. The CDR3 is made up of 16 amino acids. As DNA, the CDR3 is TGTGCCTGGAGTGTACTTTTGCGGGGAGTTCGGAATGAGCAGTTCTTC. Protein product: CAWSVLLRGVRNEQFF.

The chain recombines TRBV9 with TRBJ2-2; 8 nucleotides match TRBD1. This CDR3 has 16 amino acids. The V gene end was trimmed by 2 bases and the J gene end by 6 bases; junction bases not matched to a gene: 9. The V gene's germline CDR1 is SGDLS and CDR2 YYNGEE. In DNA form, the CDR3 reads TGTGCCAGCAGCGTTTTACCGGACAGGGAAGCCGGGGAGCTGTTTTTT. This encodes CASSVLPDREAGELFF.

Here the CDR3 reads CASSPQLGRAADEQYF. CDR3 DNA sequence: TGTGCCAGCTCTCCCCAACTTGGACGGGCAGCCGACGAGCAGTACTTC. The chain carries TRBV18 and TRBJ2-7; the D is unclear. CDR3 length: 16 amino acids. Germline values: CDR1 KGHSH, CDR2 LQKENI. Trimming stripped 6 bases from V and 5 bases from J, with 23 bases between.

The CDR3: CASSLTSGAYEQYF. The CDR3 bases are TGCGCCAGCAGCTTAACTAGCGGGGCCTACGAGCAGTACTTC. V usage is TRBV5-1 and J usage is TRBJ2-7; TRBD2 matches 10 bases. Germline CDR1 and CDR2: SGHRS and YFSETQ. The trim removed 2 bases at V and 2 bases at J, leaving 1 base unmatched. This CDR3 is built from 14 residues. The variable domain in full, with the rest retrieved from reference TRBV5-1 and TRBJ2-7, is KAGVTQTPRYLIKTRGQQVTLSCSPISGHRSVSWYQQTPGQGLQFLFEYFSETQRNKGNFPGRFSGRQFSNSRSEMNVSTLELGDSALYLCASSLTSGAYEQYFGPGTRLTVT.

This clone was found a few times. The V and J genes are TRBV6-8 and TRBJ2-6; weak D call: TRBD2 (6 bases). CDR1 is MNHGY and CDR2 is SAAAGT in the germline V gene. CDR3 length equals 19 residues. Deletions cut 1 base from V and 0 bases from J, with 16 bases between. In DNA, the CDR3 is TGTGCCAGCAGTTACTTAAGGACTACTAACGTCTCTGGGGCCAACGTCCTGACTTTC. This translates into CASSYLRTTNVSGANVLTF.

This chain uses TRBV7-2 with TRBJ2-5, with 7 bases that match TRBD1. The trim removed 4 bases at V and 5 bases at J, leaving 10 bases unmatched. The CDR3 runs to 15 residues. In germline, CDR1 is SGHTA, CDR2 FQGNSA. The CDR3 here is CASSSPDRVRETQYF. CDR3 DNA sequence: TGTGCCAGCAGCTCACCAGACAGGGTGAGGGAGACCCAGTACTTC.

The chain uses TRBV14 and TRBJ2-3; TRBD1 agrees at 9 bases. CDR3 length: 21 residues. Germline V lookup: CDR1 SGHDN, CDR2 FVKESK. Losses at the gene ends were 4 bases for V and 1 base for J; bases not matched to a gene: 21. The CDR3 protein is CASSLYRTGTGPLSGTDTQYF. The CDR3 bases are TGTGCCAGCAGCCTCTATCGGACCGGGACAGGGCCACTTTCGGGCACAGATACGCAGTATTTT.

This chain connects TRBV7-2 to TRBJ2-5; D remains unclear. Germline V gene sequence: CDR1 SGHTA, CDR2 FQGNSA. V lost 5 bases, J lost 5 bases, and 15 bases lay in between. The CDR3 extends over 14 amino acids. As DNA, the CDR3 is TGTGCCAGCAGCCTGCGGTCGTTAGGGGAGACCCAGTACTTC. Amino acid sequence: CASSLRSLGETQYF.

In its sample, this clone was seen a few times. This sequence joins TRBV5-1 and TRBJ2-5; perhaps TRBD1 as D (6 bases). The CDR3 runs 14 residues. CDR1 is SGHRS, CDR2 YFSETQ, per germline. Trimming pared 2 bases from V and 2 bases from J, leaving 10 bases between. The CDR3 DNA reads as TGCGCCAGCAGCTTAGGGACATCTCAAGAGACCCAGTACTTC. Amino acids: CASSLGTSQETQYF.

The chain carries TRBV5-6 and TRBJ2-3; D tentatively reads TRBD1 or TRBD2 (5 bases each). CDR1 SGHDT and CDR2 YYEEEE come from the germline V gene. V gave up 0 bases and J gave up 3 bases, with 11 bases separating them. The CDR3 spans 15 residues. CDR3 loop: CASSLGPGSTDTQYF. Here the CDR3 DNA reads TGTGCCAGCAGCTTGGGGCCAGGGAGTACAGATACGCAGTATTTT.

The chain is built from TRBV7-9 and TRBJ1-1, with D perhaps matching TRBD1 (5 bases). The CDR3 runs to 14 residues. The ends were cut back, 4 bases at V and 5 bases at J, with 14 bases in the middle. Germline CDR1 SEHNR, CDR2 FQNEAQ (reference sequence). The CDR3 DNA is TGTGCCAGCAGCTCACAGCAGGGCAGTACTGAAGCTTTCTTT. It codes for CASSSQQGSTEAFF.

A remark on this clone: This sample includes further DNA sequences coding for the same CDR3. DNA of the CDR3: TGCGCCAGCAGCTTGGCAGCGGGGCAAGAGACCCAGTACTTC. Translation: CASSLAAGQETQYF. The rearrangement uses TRBV5-1 and TRBJ2-5; TRBD2 aligns across 7 bases. The CDR3 has 14 residues. V shed 0 bases, J shed 2 bases, and the junction held 1 base outside the gene matches. Germline loops: CDR1 SGHRS, CDR2 YFSETQ. Supplemented by reference TRBV5-1 and TRBJ2-5, the full variable domain reads KAGVTQTPRYLIKTRGQQVTLSCSPISGHRSVSWYQQTPGQGLQFLFEYFSETQRNKGNFPGRFSGRQFSNSRSEMNVSTLELGDSALYLCASSLAAGQETQYFGPGTRLLVL.

Regarding this clone: A junction boundary mismatches the germline segment, possibly from a read error. The chain couples TRBV5-1 to TRBJ2-6; D is tentatively TRBD1 or TRBD2 (5 bases each). Germline CDR1 SGHRS, CDR2 YFSETQ. CDR3 size: 19 residues. The CDR3 is CARSLGVWGLGAGANVLTF. In DNA, the CDR3 is TGCGCCCGCAGCTTGGGGGTTTGGGGTTTGGGGGCTGGGGCCAACGTCCTGACTTTC.

This clone was recorded once. A single base separates this from a much larger clone, so it may be a read error. Other DNA sequences in the sample encode the same CDR3. The chain links TRBV18 to TRBJ2-1, with D tentatively TRBD1 (5 bases). CDR1 KGHSH and CDR2 LQKENI come from the germline V gene. The CDR3 runs 16 residues. DNA for the CDR3: TGTGCCAGCTCACCCCCTAACAGGAGAGATTACAATGAGCAATTCTTC. Amino acid sequence: CASSPPNRRDYNEQFF.

The chain employs TRBV29-1 and TRBJ2-1; TRBD2 matches at 9 bases. J lost 4 bases, V lost 4 bases, and 5 bases had no gene match. The CDR3 has 14 amino acids. CDR1 is SQVTM and CDR2 is ANQGSEA in the germline V gene. The CDR3 spells CSVVGREGYNEQFF. CDR3 coding DNA: TGCAGCGTTGTGGGGCGGGAGGGATACAATGAGCAGTTCTTC.

The J gene is TRBJ2-2, the V gene TRBV10-3; TRBD1 matches 10 bases. Germline V gene data show CDR1 as ENHRY and CDR2 as SYGVKD. With V trimmed by 6 bases and J by 6 bases, 4 bases remained unmatched. CDR3 length equals 14 residues. The CDR3 DNA is TGTGCCATCAGCGGACAGGGGGGATCCGGGGAGCTGTTTTTT. This translates into CAISGQGGSGELFF.

This rearrangement joins TRBV9 to TRBJ2-7; a weak D match, TRBD2 (6 bases). Germline V gene lookup returns CDR1 SGDLS and CDR2 YYNGEE. V lost 3 bases and J lost 2, with 15 bases in between. The CDR3 contains 15 residues. Written as DNA, the CDR3 is TGTGCCAGCAGCGCACGCGGGACGCGAGCCTACGAGCAGTACTTC. It is translated as CASSARGTRAYEQYF.

This clone was counted a few times. The J gene is TRBJ2-1, the V gene TRBV7-9; possibly TRBD1 or TRBD2 for D (5 bases each). Per germline, CDR1 SEHNR and CDR2 FQNEAQ (reference sequence). The CDR3 extends over 12 amino acids. Trimming pared 5 bases from V and 9 bases from J, leaving 11 bases between. DNA of the CDR3: TGTGCCAGCAGCCGAGACAGCGGTGAGCAGTTCTTC. Its translation is CASSRDSGEQFF.

This clone was seen a few times. The chain recombines TRBV7-2 with TRBJ2-1; D tentatively reads TRBD1 or TRBD2 (6 bases each). The CDR3 has 16 amino acids. The V end was cut by 4 bases, the J end by 2 bases, with 15 bases between. Looked up from germline, CDR1 is SGHTA and CDR2 is FQGNSA. CDR3: CASSSSFGGAYNEQFF. CDR3 bases: TGTGCCAGCAGCTCCTCCTTCGGGGGCGCCTACAATGAGCAGTTCTTC.